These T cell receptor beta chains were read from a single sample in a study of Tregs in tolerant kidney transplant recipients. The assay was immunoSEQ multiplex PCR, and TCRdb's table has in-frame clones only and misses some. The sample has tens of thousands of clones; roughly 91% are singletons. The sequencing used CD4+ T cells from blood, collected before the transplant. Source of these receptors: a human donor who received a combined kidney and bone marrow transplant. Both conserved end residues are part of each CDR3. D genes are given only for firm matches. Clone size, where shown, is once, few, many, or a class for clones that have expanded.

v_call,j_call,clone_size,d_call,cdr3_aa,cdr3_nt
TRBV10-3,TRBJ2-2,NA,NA,CAISESSSGNTGELFF,TGTGCCATCAGTGAGTCGAGCTCAGGGAACACCGGGGAGCTGTTTTTT
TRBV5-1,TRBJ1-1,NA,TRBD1,CASRQGTDTEAFF,TGCGCCAGCCGACAGGGGACGGACACTGAAGCTTTCTTT
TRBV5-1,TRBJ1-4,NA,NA,CASSRDTGNEKLFF,TGCGCCAGCAGCAGGGACACCGGTAATGAAAAACTGTTTTTT
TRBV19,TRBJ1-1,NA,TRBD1,CASGQAGPEAFF,TGTGCCAGTGGACAGGCAGGTCCTGAAGCTTTCTTT
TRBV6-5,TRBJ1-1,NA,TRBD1,CASSYGTANMNTEAFF,TGTGCCAGCAGTTACGGGACAGCTAATATGAACACTGAAGCTTTCTTT
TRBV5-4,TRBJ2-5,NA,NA,CASSLLDQETQYF,TGTGCCAGCAGCTTGCTAGACCAAGAGACCCAGTACTTC
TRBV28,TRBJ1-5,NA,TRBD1,CASSPYRGNSVGNQPQHF,TGTGCCAGCAGTCCTTACAGGGGGAACTCAGTAGGCAATCAGCCCCAGCATTTT
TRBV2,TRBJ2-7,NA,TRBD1,CASTGQGVSYEQYF,TGTGCCAGCACGGGGCAGGGGGTCTCCTACGAGCAGTACTTC
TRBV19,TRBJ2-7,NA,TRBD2,CASRLSGRMGEQYF,TGTGCCAGTAGGCTCAGCGGGAGGATGGGCGAGCAGTACTTC
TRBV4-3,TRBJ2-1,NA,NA,CASSQEHGSREFF,TGCGCCAGCAGCCAAGAGCACGGGAGCCGAGAGTTCTTC
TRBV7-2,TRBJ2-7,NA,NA,CASSLAGGFSYEQYF,TGTGCCAGCAGCTTAGCTGGCGGGTTCTCCTACGAGCAGTACTTC
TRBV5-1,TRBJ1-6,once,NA,CASSLAGVGYSPLHF,TGCGCCAGCAGCTTGGCAGGGGTGGGGTATTCACCCCTCCACTTT
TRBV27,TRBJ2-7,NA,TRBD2,CASSLLPGSGSSYEQYF,TGTGCCAGCAGTTTACTTCCTGGGAGCGGGAGCTCCTACGAGCAGTACTTC
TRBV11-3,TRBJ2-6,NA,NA,CASSSTGANVLTF,TGTGCCAGCAGCTCTACTGGGGCCAACGTCCTGACTTTC
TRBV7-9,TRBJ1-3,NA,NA,CASSLLGASGNTIYF,TGTGCCAGCAGCTTATTGGGGGCCTCTGGAAACACCATATATTTT
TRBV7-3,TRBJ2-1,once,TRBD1,CASSPLGGTGRHNEQFF,TGTGCCAGCAGCCCGCTCGGTGGGACAGGGCGACACAATGAGCAGTTCTTC
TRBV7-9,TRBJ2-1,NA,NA,CASSFQIGNEQFF,TGTGCCAGCAGCTTTCAGATCGGGAATGAGCAGTTCTTC
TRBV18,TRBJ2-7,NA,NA,CASSRDRMQGRGFDEQYF,TGTGCCAGCTCACGGGACCGAATGCAGGGGCGAGGGTTCGACGAGCAGTACTTC
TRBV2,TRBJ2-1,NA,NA,CASSPPSAGINPKQFF,TGTGCCAGCAGTCCCCCCTCCGCGGGAATAAACCCGAAGCAGTTCTTC
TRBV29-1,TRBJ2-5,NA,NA,CSVERAGEAQYF,TGCAGCGTTGAAAGAGCTGGAGAGGCCCAGTACTTC
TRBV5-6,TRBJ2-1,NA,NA,CASRPQGLPYNEQFF,TGTGCCAGCAGACCTCAGGGGTTACCCTACAATGAGCAGTTCTTC
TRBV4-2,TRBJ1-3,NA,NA,CASSRQPRVSGNTIYF,TGTGCCAGCAGCCGTCAGCCACGGGTCTCTGGAAACACCATATATTTT
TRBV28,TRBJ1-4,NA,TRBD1,CASSSDRGTNEKLFF,TGTGCCAGCAGTTCGGACAGGGGAACTAATGAAAAACTGTTTTTT
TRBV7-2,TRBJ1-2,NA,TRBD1,CASSLGRGQGAYGYTF,TGTGCCAGCAGCTTAGGACGGGGACAGGGGGCTTATGGCTACACCTTC
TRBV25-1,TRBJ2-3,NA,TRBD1,CASSLTGTDTQYF,TGTGCCAGCAGCCTGACAGGGACGGATACGCAGTATTTT
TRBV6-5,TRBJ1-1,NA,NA,CASSSTGTSDTEAFF,TGTGCCAGCAGCTCTACAGGGACGAGCGACACTGAAGCTTTCTTT
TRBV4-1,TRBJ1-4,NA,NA,CASSQTPLEGEKLFF,TGCGCCAGCAGCCAGACCCCCTTGGAGGGTGAAAAACTGTTTTTT
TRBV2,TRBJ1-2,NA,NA,CASSQGRDYGYTF,TGTGCCAGCAGTCAAGGGAGGGACTATGGCTACACCTTC
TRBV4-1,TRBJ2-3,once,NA,CASSQDYGTDTQYF,TGCGCCAGCAGCCAAGATTATGGCACAGATACGCAGTATTTT
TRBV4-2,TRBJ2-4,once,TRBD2,CASSQWTSGNYKNIQYF,TGTGCCAGCAGCCAATGGACTAGCGGAAATTACAAAAACATTCAGTACTTC
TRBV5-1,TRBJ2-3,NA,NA,CASSLAARGAGTDTQYF,TGCGCCAGCAGCTTGGCCGCGAGGGGCGCGGGGACAGATACGCAGTATTTT
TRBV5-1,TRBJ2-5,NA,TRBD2,CASSQTSGPQETQYF,TGCGCCAGCAGCCAGACTAGCGGACCTCAAGAGACCCAGTACTTC
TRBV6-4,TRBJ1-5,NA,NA,CASSSDSGNQPQHF,TGTGCCAGCAGTTCGGACAGCGGCAATCAGCCCCAGCATTTT
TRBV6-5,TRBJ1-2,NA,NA,CATLPQARVNYGYTF,TGTGCCACCCTCCCCCAGGCAAGAGTTAACTATGGCTACACCTTC
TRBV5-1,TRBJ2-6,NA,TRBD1,CASSWDPRDRVISGANVLTF,TGCGCCAGCAGCTGGGACCCCCGGGACAGGGTAATCTCTGGGGCCAACGTCCTGACTTTC
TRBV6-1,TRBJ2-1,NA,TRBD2,CASTSGTSGSNEQFF,TGTGCCAGCACCTCCGGGACTAGCGGGAGCAATGAGCAGTTCTTC
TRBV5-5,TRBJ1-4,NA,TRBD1,CASRTGQANEKLFF,TGTGCCAGCAGGACGGGACAGGCTAATGAAAAACTGTTTTTT
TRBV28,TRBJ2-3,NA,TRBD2,CASKRERDFPDTQYF,TGTGCCAGCAAAAGGGAGCGGGATTTTCCGGATACGCAGTATTTT
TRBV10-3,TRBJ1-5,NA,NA,CAISELQGNQPQHF,TGTGCCATCAGTGAGCTTCAGGGAAATCAGCCCCAGCATTTT
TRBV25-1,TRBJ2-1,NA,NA,CASSDLASYNEQFF,TGTGCCAGCAGCGATTTGGCCTCCTACAATGAGCAGTTCTTC
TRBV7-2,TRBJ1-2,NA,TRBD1,CASSSTTGGDYGYTF,TGTGCCAGCAGCTCGACGACAGGGGGGGACTATGGCTACACCTTC
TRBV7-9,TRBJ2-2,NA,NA,CASSLGGLSTGELFF,TGTGCCAGCAGCTTAGGGGGGCTGAGCACCGGGGAGCTGTTTTTT
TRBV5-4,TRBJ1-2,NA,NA,CASSSGTNYGYTF,TGTGCCAGCAGCTCCGGGACTAACTATGGCTACACCTTC
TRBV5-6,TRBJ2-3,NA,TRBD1,CASSLDRGVFLSHTQYF,TGTGCCAGCAGCTTGGACAGGGGGGTATTTCTATCCCATACGCAGTATTTT